This note documents a single T cell receptor beta chain sequence. The data belong to a study of T cells after yellow fever vaccination. The study made its TCR cDNA through 5'RACE template switching. That step introduced a universal primer site along with UMIs. TCRdb re-analysed the 5' RACE reads in MiXCR, keeping a single row per CDR3 protein. The table has just under 600,000 distinct CDR3 sequences, approximately 12% seen once. CDR1 and CDR2 (germline): SGHVS, FQNEAQ. V was clipped by 6 bases and J by 2 bases, with 16 bases between them. The CDR3 has 15 amino acids. The source is a man aged 25-45 years who received the YFV17D yellow fever vaccine. The sequencing here drew on PBMCs, taken on the day of the yellow fever booster vaccination. The chain employs TRBV7-8 and TRBJ2-5, with D perhaps assigned TRBD1 or TRBD2 (5 bases each). For the CDR3, the DNA is TGTGCCAGCAGTCGATTACGGGGCGGGCAAGAGACCCAGTACTTC. This codes for CASSRLRGGQETQYF.